The source of this T cell receptor beta chain is a study of tumor-infiltrating lymphocytes in oesophageal squamous cell carcinoma. Germline CDR1 reads MDHEN; CDR2 reads SYDVKM. V shed 6 bases, J shed 7 bases, and the junction held 11 bases outside the gene matches. The CDR3 spans 17 residues. Using its own MiXCR run on the PCR reads, TCRdb lists one record per CDR3 protein. Of over 10,000 distinct CDR3 sequences listed, roughly 50% are singletons. The receptor was derived from a female donor with esophageal squamous cell carcinoma. The sequencing input was esophageal tumor tissue. The V and J genes are TRBV28 and TRBJ2-3, with 15 nucleotides matching TRBD2. CDR3 sequence reads: CASSHPRGLAGGYTQYF. The CDR3 DNA follows: TGTGCCAGCAGCCATCCCAGAGGACTAGCGGGAGGGTATACGCAGTATTTT.